This T cell receptor (beta chain) was obtained from a study of shared clonotypes between healthy human individuals. Study-wide results and limits: Sampling involved blood alone; tissue repertoires likely differ. A handful of donors showed sharing of about 5.5% of naive CD4 clonotypes. Genetic and exposure-history diversity was limited by the few donors.

Unmatched junction bases numbered 5, after V lost 5 bases and J lost 2 bases. The V gene's germline CDR1 is SGHVS and CDR2 FNYEAQ. The CDR3 is 16 amino acids. Some clones are missing from TCRdb's copy, which holds only in-frame ones; the method was immunoSEQ multiplex PCR. The table lists 170,000 or so clones, 65% to 80% of them singletons. As for this clone: The antigen is undetermined.

The receptor was derived from a man aged 25-45 years in good health. The sequenced material came from memory CD4+ T cells sorted from blood. Noted subset: CD45RA-negative fraction. The V gene is TRBV7-6, the J gene TRBJ2-7; 14 bases align to TRBD2. CDR3 region: CASSVRLAGGTYEQYF. In nucleotides, the CDR3 is TGTGCCAGCAGCGTAAGACTAGCGGGGGGGACCTACGAGCAGTACTTC.